Presented here are 25 T cell receptor beta chains from one specimen sequenced in a study of blood T cell repertoires in COVID-19. Measured with immunoSEQ multiplex PCR; TCRdb has only the in-frame clones, and not every one. The sample carries about 280,000 clones, 88% recorded once. The sample taken for sequencing was peripheral blood. These receptors were taken from a man younger than 35 with active or convalescent COVID-19.

J is TRBJ1-4 and V is TRBV12-5; D not resolved. Trimming stripped 1 base from V and 8 bases from J, with 11 bases between. This CDR3 spans 14 amino acids. Germline-derived CDR1 and CDR2 are LGHNT and FRNRAP. For the CDR3, the DNA is TGTGCTAGTGGTTTGGACCCGGCCGGGGAAAAACTGTTTTTT. Protein sequence: CASGLDPAGEKLFF.

This clone showed up just once. The chain joins TRBV25-1 to TRBJ1-4, with D possibly TRBD1 on 5 matching bases. V lost 4 bases to trimming and J lost 8 bases, with 14 bases between them. This CDR3 comprises 14 residues. Germline V CDR1 and CDR2: MGHDK, SYGVNS. In nucleotides, the CDR3 is TGTGCCAGCAGTGGGGGGGGTGCCGGAGAAAAACTGTTTTTT. It encodes CASSGGGAGEKLFF.

This clone was detected a few times. The chain employs TRBV11-3 and TRBJ2-3; tentatively, D is TRBD1 (5 bases). Germline lookup yields CDR1 SGHNT and CDR2 YENEEA. Trimming left V 5 bases short and J 6 bases short, with 12 bases between. The CDR3 contains 13 residues. CDR3 region: CASSQMWGDTQYF. CDR3 sequence (DNA): TGTGCCAGCAGCCAGATGTGGGGCGATACGCAGTATTTT.

This chain connects TRBV6-5 to TRBJ1-2; D ambiguous. Trimming shortened V by 0 bases and J by 7 bases, and 12 bases separated the two germline ends. CDR3 length: 14 residues. In germline, CDR1 is MNHEY, CDR2 SVGAGI. In DNA form, the CDR3 reads TGTGCCAGCAGTTACTCGCGGGCATTGGGTGGCTACACCTTC. Its translation is CASSYSRALGGYTF.

This chain links TRBV29-1 with TRBJ1-1; TRBD1 might be the D (6 bases). The V end was cut by 1 base, the J end by 4 bases, with 10 bases between. Looked up from germline, CDR1 is SQVTM and CDR2 is ANQGSEA. There are 13 residues in the CDR3. The DNA for the CDR3 is TGCAGCGTTGAAGCTGGGGGCGGCACTGAAGCTTTCTTT. Translating gives CSVEAGGGTEAFF.

The gene calls are TRBV2 and TRBJ1-5; D might be TRBD1 (6 bases). Germline V gene data show CDR1 as SNHLY and CDR2 as FYNNEI. Trimming took off 10 bases at V and 6 bases at J, with 19 bases between the two ends. The CDR3 has 14 residues. CDR3 nucleotide sequence: TGTGCCACTACGGGAGGGGGTGAAGGTCAGCCCCAGCATTTT. Its protein product is CATTGGGEGQPQHF.

The CDR3 DNA is TGTGCCAGCAGCTTAGAAAACAGGGAGGGCTATGGCTACACCTTC. As protein: CASSLENREGYGYTF. The V and J genes are TRBV7-9 and TRBJ1-2, with D perhaps TRBD1 (6 bases). V was shortened by 1 base and J by 4 bases, with 13 bases between the two germline ends. This CDR3 contains 15 residues. Germline CDR1 is SEHNR and CDR2 is FQNEAQ (reference sequence).

V is TRBV7-8 and J is TRBJ2-3; 12 bases are a match to TRBD2. The CDR3 runs 17 residues. J gave up 6 bases and V 5 bases, and 12 bases lay outside the gene matches. Germline assignment: CDR1 SGHVS and CDR2 FQNEAQ. CDR3 residues: CASSPARLAGEGDTQYF. DNA of the CDR3: TGTGCCAGCAGCCCTGCAAGACTAGCGGGGGAGGGGGATACGCAGTATTTT. The full variable domain, rest sourced from reference TRBV7-8 and TRBJ2-3, is GAGVSQSPRYKVAKRGQDVALRCDPISGHVSLFWYQQALGQGPEFLTYFQNEAQLDKSGLPSDRFFAERPEGSVSTLKIQRTQQEDSAVYLCASSPARLAGEGDTQYFGPGTRLTVL.

On this clone: The same CDR3 also results from other DNA sequences found in this sample. The rearrangement joins TRBV15 to TRBJ1-1, with 9 bases lining up with TRBD1. The junction had 0 bases not matched to a gene; V was cut back by 3 bases and J by 1 base. The CDR3 runs 14 residues. From germline, CDR1 is LNHNV and CDR2 YYDKDF (reference sequence). This CDR3 reads CATSRDRGNTEAFF. CDR3 DNA sequence: TGTGCCACCAGCAGGGACAGGGGGAACACTGAAGCTTTCTTT.

The V and J genes are TRBV5-1 and TRBJ1-5, with D tentatively TRBD1 (5 bases). CDR1 is SGHRS, CDR2 YFSETQ, per germline. The CDR3 loop spans 14 amino acids. With 4 bases removed from V and 7 bases from J, the gap between germline ends came to 15 bases. The CDR3, as DNA: TGCGCCAGCAGCCCGGGAGAAGGGGACCAGCCCCAGCATTTT. It specifies CASSPGEGDQPQHF.

The chain has TRBV7-9 and TRBJ2-7; TRBD1 is a possible D gene (6 bases). V was clipped by 1 base and J by 0 bases, with 10 bases between them. The CDR3 totals 15 residues. From germline, CDR1 is SEHNR and CDR2 FQNEAQ (reference sequence). CDR3 DNA sequence: TGTGCCAGCAGCTTAGATCAGGGGATCTCCTACGAGCAGTACTTC. Encoded protein: CASSLDQGISYEQYF.

The genes are TRBV4-1 and TRBJ1-3; D call uncertain. The V end was cut by 5 bases, the J end by 2 bases, with 19 bases between. CDR3 size: 17 residues. Germline V lookup: CDR1 MGHRA, CDR2 YSYEKL. The CDR3 protein is CASSETVPMRTGNTIYF. In DNA form, the CDR3 reads TGCGCCAGCAGCGAAACAGTCCCGATGAGAACTGGAAACACCATATATTTT.

This chain uses TRBV6-5 with TRBJ1-1; the D gene is possibly TRBD1 (6 bases). With 7 bases removed from V and 3 bases from J, the gap between germline ends came to 15 bases. Germline CDR1 is MNHEY and CDR2 is SVGAGI. CDR3 length: 14 amino acids. The CDR3 sequence: CASTLGPGDTEAFF. CDR3 bases: TGTGCCAGCACTCTAGGCCCAGGGGACACTGAAGCTTTCTTT.

This clone has more than one count but fewer than ten. The rearrangement joins TRBV29-1 to TRBJ1-3, with 7 positions matching TRBD1. Trimming removed 4 bases from V and 0 bases from J; junction bases left unmatched: 3. CDR3 length: 14 residues. CDR1 is SQVTM and CDR2 is ANQGSEA in the germline V gene. The CDR3 region is CSVVGTDSGNTIYF. CDR3 in DNA: TGCAGCGTTGTCGGGACAGACTCTGGAAACACCATATATTTT.

This rearrangement joins TRBV12-5 to TRBJ1-4, with 7 bases lining up with TRBD1. The V gene end was trimmed by 2 bases and the J gene end by 5 bases; junction bases not matched to a gene: 5. Germline V gene data show CDR1 as LGHNT and CDR2 as FRNRAP. This CDR3 is 15 amino acids long. CDR3 sequence: CASGLTGTDNEKLFF. The CDR3 nucleotides are TGTGCTAGTGGTTTGACCGGGACAGACAATGAAAAACTGTTTTTT.

J is TRBJ1-3 and V is TRBV27; a weak D match, TRBD1 (5 bases). Trimming removed 3 bases from V and 4 bases from J, with 13 bases in between. The CDR3 contains 15 residues. Germline CDR1 is MNHEY and CDR2 is SMNVEV (reference sequence). The CDR3 bases are TGTGCCAGCAGTTTGGGCTGGGGCTTCGGAAACACCATATATTTT. Amino acid sequence: CASSLGWGFGNTIYF.

This clone was seen a handful of times. The genes are TRBV11-2 and TRBJ2-3; no firm D call. Germline V gene lookup returns CDR1 SGHAT and CDR2 FQNNGV. This CDR3 contains 13 residues. V lost 8 bases, J lost 2 bases, and 11 bases lay in between. The CDR3 is CASVEANTDTQYF. CDR3 in DNA: TGTGCCAGCGTCGAGGCCAACACAGATACGCAGTATTTT.

The chain links TRBV2 to TRBJ2-1, with TRBD1 identical over 10 bases. CDR3 size: 14 residues. Trimming cost V 4 bases and J 3 bases; bases outside gene matches: 0. Germline V gives CDR1 SNHLY, CDR2 FYNNEI. CDR3 DNA sequence: TGTGCCAGCAGTGGGACAGGGGGCTACAATGAGCAGTTCTTC. Translated: CASSGTGGYNEQFF.

The CDR3 loop reads CSVELGAGGNTIYF. The CDR3 coding sequence is TGCAGCGTTGAACTAGGGGCCGGTGGAAACACCATATATTTT. The gene calls are TRBV29-1 and TRBJ1-3; D might be TRBD1 (5 bases). V gave up 2 bases and J gave up 3 bases, with 11 bases separating them. Germline V gives CDR1 SQVTM, CDR2 ANQGSEA. The CDR3 contains 14 residues.

The rearrangement joins TRBV19 to TRBJ1-5; 8 nucleotides align to TRBD1. CDR1 and CDR2 (germline): LNHDA, SQIVND (reference sequence). The V segment lost 7 bases and the J segment 4 bases; nucleotides outside the gene matches: 6. This CDR3 has 14 amino acids. The chain's CDR3 is CASTSRQGNQPQHF. CDR3 sequence (DNA): TGTGCCAGTACTTCCCGACAGGGGAATCAGCCCCAGCATTTT.

This clone was observed a single time. V usage is TRBV3-1 (or the pseudogene TRBV3-2) and J usage is TRBJ2-3; 14 positions match TRBD2. The CDR3 is made up of 18 amino acids. The V gene's germline CDR1 is LGHDT and CDR2 YNNKEL (reference sequence). The V gene end was trimmed by 8 bases and the J gene end by 2 bases; junction bases not matched to a gene: 12. This CDR3 is CASQTSGGARYHTDTQYF. As DNA, the CDR3 is TGTGCCAGCCAGACTAGCGGGGGGGCCCGATATCACACAGATACGCAGTATTTT.

V and J are TRBV2 and TRBJ1-1; no firm D call. V gave up 1 base and J gave up 5 bases, with 8 bases separating them. From germline, CDR1 is SNHLY and CDR2 FYNNEI. The CDR3 loop spans 13 amino acids. The CDR3 loop reads CASSEEGRTEAFF. The DNA for the CDR3 is TGTGCCAGCAGTGAAGAAGGGAGGACTGAAGCTTTCTTT.

The chain carries TRBV4-2 and TRBJ2-3; 9 bases align to TRBD2. Looked up from germline, CDR1 is LGHNA and CDR2 is YNFKEQ. The CDR3 spans 17 residues. V shed 0 bases and J 5 bases; nucleotides not matched to a gene: 9. The CDR3 loop reads CASSQEWASGDLDTQYF. The DNA for the CDR3 is TGTGCCAGCAGCCAAGAGTGGGCTAGCGGGGATCTAGATACGCAGTATTTT.

The chain links TRBV4-1 to TRBJ2-7, with D tentatively TRBD2 (5 bases). V lost 0 bases and J 2 bases, leaving 11 bases between the germline ends. This CDR3 has 15 residues. CDR1 and CDR2 from the germline V gene are MGHRA and YSYEKL. CDR3: CASSQDGGAPYEQYF. The CDR3 bases are TGCGCCAGCAGCCAAGATGGAGGTGCACCCTACGAGCAGTACTTC.

This rearrangement joins TRBV6-5 to TRBJ2-7; 8 positions match TRBD1. J lost 4 bases, V lost 8 bases, and 10 bases had no gene match. In germline, CDR1 is MNHEY, CDR2 SVGAGI. The CDR3 contains 14 residues. The CDR3 loop reads CASSRGQGLYEQYF. As DNA, the CDR3 is TGTGCCAGCTCTCGTGGACAGGGTTTATACGAGCAGTACTTC.